The rows below give T cell receptor beta chains drawn from one sample of a study of beta chain features in type 1 diabetes. Some clones are missing from TCRdb's copy, which holds only in-frame ones; the method was immunoSEQ multiplex PCR. The sample carries around 44,000 clones, approximately 49% recorded once. The sequenced sample consisted of stem cell memory CD4+ T cells from blood. Source of these receptors: a young woman in good health. Both conserved end residues are part of each CDR3. The order of the fields is J gene, V gene, clone size, D gene, CDR3 DNA, CDR3 protein. The D gene is left open where the match is weak. Only part of the rows carry a size: once, few, many, or a class if the clone is expanded.

J gene: TRBJ2-3
V gene: TRBV11-1
clone size: once
D gene: TRBD1
CDR3 DNA: TGTGCCAGCAGCCCGCAGGGGGCAGATACGCAGTATTTT
CDR3 protein: CASSPQGADTQYF

J gene: TRBJ2-1
V gene: TRBV27
clone size: -
D gene: -
CDR3 DNA: TGTGCCAGCAGTTTATCCGCGGGTCGGGGGAATGAGCAGTTCTTC
CDR3 protein: CASSLSAGRGNEQFF

J gene: TRBJ2-3
V gene: TRBV27
clone size: few
D gene: -
CDR3 DNA: TGTGCCAGCAGTCCGCAGGGACTGACGCAGGGAGATACGCAGTATTTT
CDR3 protein: CASSPQGLTQGDTQYF

J gene: TRBJ2-5
V gene: TRBV7-2
clone size: -
D gene: TRBD2
CDR3 DNA: TGTGCCAGCAGCTTCCGGACTAGCCGAGAGACCCAGTACTTC
CDR3 protein: CASSFRTSRETQYF

J gene: TRBJ2-7
V gene: TRBV5-1
clone size: -
D gene: TRBD2
CDR3 DNA: TGCGCCAGCAGCTCGTTCGAAGGACTAGCGGGAGGCGAGCAGTACTTC
CDR3 protein: CASSSFEGLAGGEQYF

J gene: TRBJ2-5
V gene: TRBV7-9
clone size: -
D gene: -
CDR3 DNA: TGTGCCAGCAGCTTAGGCAGGGTAAAGGAGGAGACCCAGTACTTC
CDR3 protein: CASSLGRVKEETQYF

J gene: TRBJ2-5
V gene: TRBV15
clone size: -
D gene: TRBD2
CDR3 DNA: TGTGCCACCAGCAGAGGCCTGACTAGCGGACAAGAGACCCAGTACTTC
CDR3 protein: CATSRGLTSGQETQYF

J gene: TRBJ1-1
V gene: TRBV4-1
clone size: -
D gene: TRBD1
CDR3 DNA: TGCGCCAGCAGACCGGGACAGGGTGTGGAGACTGAAGCTTTCTTT
CDR3 protein: CASRPGQGVETEAFF

J gene: TRBJ2-3
V gene: TRBV14
clone size: -
D gene: TRBD2
CDR3 DNA: TGTGCCAGCAGCCCGATAGCGGGAGTTATGACAGATACGCAGTATTTT
CDR3 protein: CASSPIAGVMTDTQYF

J gene: TRBJ2-5
V gene: TRBV4-2
clone size: -
D gene: -
CDR3 DNA: TGTGCCAGCAGCTTACCTGGGGGGCAAGAGACCCAGTACTTC
CDR3 protein: CASSLPGGQETQYF

J gene: TRBJ2-7
V gene: TRBV29-1
clone size: few
D gene: -
CDR3 DNA: TGCTCCTGCTCCCGGGACTTAAGCTCCTACGAGCAGTACTTC
CDR3 protein: CSCSRDLSSYEQYF

J gene: TRBJ2-1
V gene: TRBV5-6
clone size: -
D gene: TRBD2
CDR3 DNA: TGTGCCAGCAGCGGGGGACTAGCGGGAGGCAATGAGCAGTTCTTC
CDR3 protein: CASSGGLAGGNEQFF

J gene: TRBJ2-1
V gene: TRBV11-2
clone size: -
D gene: TRBD2
CDR3 DNA: TGTGCCAGCAGCTTAGAGGGACTAGCGAACAATGAGCAGTTCTTC
CDR3 protein: CASSLEGLANNEQFF

J gene: TRBJ1-2
V gene: TRBV5-4
clone size: few
D gene: TRBD1
CDR3 DNA: TGTGCCAGCAGCTCCGGACAGGGTGACTATGGCTACACCTTC
CDR3 protein: CASSSGQGDYGYTF

J gene: TRBJ2-1
V gene: TRBV27
clone size: -
D gene: TRBD2
CDR3 DNA: TGTGCCAGCAGTACGCCTCTAGCGGGGCTCTACAATGAGCAGTTCTTC
CDR3 protein: CASSTPLAGLYNEQFF

J gene: TRBJ2-5
V gene: TRBV25-1
clone size: few
D gene: -
CDR3 DNA: TGTGCCAGCAGTGCTGGAGAGGGGGCCCAGTACTTC
CDR3 protein: CASSAGEGAQYF

J gene: TRBJ2-3
V gene: TRBV4-3
clone size: -
D gene: -
CDR3 DNA: TGCGCCAGCAGCCAAGATAGGCGAGGGGGAGGCACAGATACGCAGTATTTT
CDR3 protein: CASSQDRRGGGTDTQYF

J gene: TRBJ2-7
V gene: TRBV18
clone size: -
D gene: -
CDR3 DNA: TGTGCCAGCTCACCCCGCGGCTCAACCTACGAGCAGTACTTC
CDR3 protein: CASSPRGSTYEQYF

J gene: TRBJ2-1
V gene: TRBV7-9
clone size: few
D gene: -
CDR3 DNA: TGTGCCAGCAGCTCCTTGAGAAATGAGCAGTTCTTC
CDR3 protein: CASSSLRNEQFF

J gene: TRBJ2-3
V gene: TRBV7-3
clone size: -
D gene: -
CDR3 DNA: TGTGCCAGCAGCTTAGCGGCGGGCCCAACAGATACGCAGTATTTT
CDR3 protein: CASSLAAGPTDTQYF

J gene: TRBJ2-2
V gene: TRBV5-4
clone size: few
D gene: TRBD1
CDR3 DNA: TGTGCCAGCAGCTTCGGGACAGGGATGAACACCGGGGAGCTGTTTTTT
CDR3 protein: CASSFGTGMNTGELFF

J gene: TRBJ2-5
V gene: TRBV2
clone size: -
D gene: TRBD1
CDR3 DNA: TGTGCCAGCAGTGAACAGGGACAGGAGGGGAATACCCAGTACTTC
CDR3 protein: CASSEQGQEGNTQYF

J gene: TRBJ2-7
V gene: TRBV30
clone size: -
D gene: TRBD2
CDR3 DNA: TGTGCCTGGAGTCCTTCGACTAGCGGGAGGAACGAGCAGTACTTC
CDR3 protein: CAWSPSTSGRNEQYF

J gene: TRBJ1-5
V gene: TRBV12-5
clone size: few
D gene: TRBD1
CDR3 DNA: TGTGCTAGTGGCCCATGGGACAGGGCTTCTCAGCCCCAGCATTTT
CDR3 protein: CASGPWDRASQPQHF

J gene: TRBJ2-1
V gene: TRBV27
clone size: -
D gene: TRBD2
CDR3 DNA: TGTGCCAGCACGGGAGGGCCTTACAATGAGCAGTTCTTC
CDR3 protein: CASTGGPYNEQFF

J gene: TRBJ2-7
V gene: TRBV27
clone size: few
D gene: -
CDR3 DNA: TGTGCCAGCGCTGTCCTAGGCTACGAGCAGTACTTC
CDR3 protein: CASAVLGYEQYF

J gene: TRBJ2-6
V gene: TRBV7-3
clone size: -
D gene: -
CDR3 DNA: TGTGCCAGCAGCTTAAACCGCGGTGGGGCCAACGTCCTGACTTTC
CDR3 protein: CASSLNRGGANVLTF

J gene: TRBJ2-1
V gene: TRBV19
clone size: -
D gene: TRBD2
CDR3 DNA: TGTGCCAGTAGTTCGAGGACTAGCCGGAGGGGAAATGAGCAGTTCTTC
CDR3 protein: CASSSRTSRRGNEQFF

J gene: TRBJ2-1
V gene: TRBV7-2
clone size: -
D gene: TRBD2
CDR3 DNA: TGTGCCAGCAGCTCCGCGGGAGTCCGGAGCCCCTACAATGAGCAGTTCTTC
CDR3 protein: CASSSAGVRSPYNEQFF

J gene: TRBJ2-1
V gene: TRBV6-6
clone size: -
D gene: -
CDR3 DNA: TGTGCCAGCAGGCTGGGTGCGGCGGGGAATGAGCAGTTCTTC
CDR3 protein: CASRLGAAGNEQFF

J gene: TRBJ2-7
V gene: TRBV18
clone size: many
D gene: TRBD2
CDR3 DNA: TGTGCCAGCTCACCTGTAGCGGGGGCCTACGAGCAGTACTTC
CDR3 protein: CASSPVAGAYEQYF

J gene: TRBJ2-2
V gene: TRBV28
clone size: -
D gene: -
CDR3 DNA: TGTGCCAGCAGTTTAAGTTTGGGGGCTAGTATCACCGGGGAGCTGTTTTTT
CDR3 protein: CASSLSLGASITGELFF

J gene: TRBJ2-1
V gene: TRBV5-4
clone size: few
D gene: TRBD2
CDR3 DNA: TGTGCCAGCAGCTTGGATTGGCTAGCGGGAGGGTGGGATGAGCAGTTCTTC
CDR3 protein: CASSLDWLAGGWDEQFF

J gene: TRBJ2-5
V gene: TRBV5-4
clone size: once
D gene: TRBD2
CDR3 DNA: TGTGCCAGCAGCTCGACTAGCGGGATCCAAGAGACCCAGTACTTC
CDR3 protein: CASSSTSGIQETQYF

J gene: TRBJ2-1
V gene: TRBV11-3
clone size: -
D gene: TRBD2
CDR3 DNA: TGTGCCAGCAGCCTAGCGGGAGGGAGATACAATGAGCAGTTCTTC
CDR3 protein: CASSLAGGRYNEQFF

J gene: TRBJ2-7
V gene: TRBV28
clone size: few
D gene: -
CDR3 DNA: TGTGCCAGCGCTTCCCCCAGGAGGACTACTTACGAGCAGTACTTC
CDR3 protein: CASASPRRTTYEQYF

J gene: TRBJ2-7
V gene: TRBV9
clone size: few
D gene: TRBD2
CDR3 DNA: TGTGCCAGCAGCGTAGTGGCTAGCGGGAGCGAGCAGTACTTC
CDR3 protein: CASSVVASGSEQYF

J gene: TRBJ2-2
V gene: TRBV5-4
clone size: -
D gene: -
CDR3 DNA: TGTGCCAGCAGCTACGGGGCGGGACTCACCGGGGAGCTGTTTTTT
CDR3 protein: CASSYGAGLTGELFF

J gene: TRBJ2-5
V gene: TRBV7-2
clone size: -
D gene: TRBD2
CDR3 DNA: TGTGCCAGCAGCCTAGCGGGAAGGGGAGAGACCCAGTACTTC
CDR3 protein: CASSLAGRGETQYF

J gene: TRBJ2-7
V gene: TRBV4-1
clone size: -
D gene: TRBD2
CDR3 DNA: TGCGCCAGCAGCCTGCCGGGACACCCGGGACTAGCGGGAGCCACCTATGAGCAGTACTTC
CDR3 protein: CASSLPGHPGLAGATYEQYF

J gene: TRBJ2-3
V gene: TRBV7-2
clone size: -
D gene: -
CDR3 DNA: TGTGCCAGCAGCTTAGTTGTAGGGGCAGGACAAAAAGATACGCAGTATTTT
CDR3 protein: CASSLVVGAGQKDTQYF

J gene: TRBJ2-1
V gene: TRBV7-2
clone size: -
D gene: TRBD2
CDR3 DNA: TGTGCCAGCAGCTCCGACGGGACTAGCGGCAATGAGCAGTTCTTC
CDR3 protein: CASSSDGTSGNEQFF

J gene: TRBJ2-7
V gene: TRBV5-6
clone size: -
D gene: TRBD1
CDR3 DNA: TGTGCCAGCAGCTTAACAGGGGGAGGCTACGAGCAGTACTTC
CDR3 protein: CASSLTGGGYEQYF

J gene: TRBJ2-1
V gene: TRBV30
clone size: -
D gene: TRBD2
CDR3 DNA: TGTGCCTGGAAAGGGGCGGGAGCTTACAATGAGCAGTTCTTC
CDR3 protein: CAWKGAGAYNEQFF

J gene: TRBJ2-5
V gene: TRBV4-3
clone size: -
D gene: TRBD1
CDR3 DNA: TGCGCCAGCAGCCAAGAACCCCTCGTTAACCGGGACAGGGATGGAGAGACCCAGTACTTC
CDR3 protein: CASSQEPLVNRDRDGETQYF

J gene: TRBJ1-1
V gene: TRBV5-4
clone size: -
D gene: -
CDR3 DNA: TGTGCCAGCAGCTTGTACAGGGCTAGGCCGAACACTGAAGCTTTCTTT
CDR3 protein: CASSLYRARPNTEAFF

J gene: TRBJ1-4
V gene: TRBV15
clone size: -
D gene: -
CDR3 DNA: TGTGCCACCAGCAGAGATGTGGGTCGGAGCGGAAAACTGTTTTTT
CDR3 protein: CATSRDVGRSGKLFF

J gene: TRBJ1-2
V gene: TRBV9
clone size: -
D gene: -
CDR3 DNA: TGTGCCAGCAGCGGACAGATATCTAACTATGGCTACACCTTC
CDR3 protein: CASSGQISNYGYTF